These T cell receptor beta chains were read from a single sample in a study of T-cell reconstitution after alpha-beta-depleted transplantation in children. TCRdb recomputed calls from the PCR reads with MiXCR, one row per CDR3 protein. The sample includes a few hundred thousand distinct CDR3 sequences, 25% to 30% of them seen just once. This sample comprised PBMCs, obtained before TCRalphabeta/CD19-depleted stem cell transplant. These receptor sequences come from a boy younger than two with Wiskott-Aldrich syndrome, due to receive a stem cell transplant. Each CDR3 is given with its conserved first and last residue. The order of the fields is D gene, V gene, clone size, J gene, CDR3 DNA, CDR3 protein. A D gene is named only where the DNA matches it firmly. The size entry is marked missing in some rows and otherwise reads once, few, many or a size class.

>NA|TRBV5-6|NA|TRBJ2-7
TGTGCCAGCAGCCTCCTACCGGCCGGGAGCGGCGAGCAGTACTTC
CASSLLPAGSGEQYF
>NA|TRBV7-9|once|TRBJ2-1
TGTGCCAGCAGCTCACAGCAAAGGCGGATCTTC
CASSSQQRRIF
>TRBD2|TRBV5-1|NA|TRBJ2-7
TGCGCCAGCAGCTACGGGACTAGCGCCAGACCCTACGAGCAGTACTTC
CASSYGTSARPYEQYF
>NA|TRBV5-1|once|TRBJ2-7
TGCGCCAGCAGACTTGCGGGGGCGGGGGAGCAGTACTTC
CASRLAGAGEQYF
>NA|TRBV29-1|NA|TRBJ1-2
TGCAGCGCGCCACTCACATCTGGTCGAGGCTACACCTTC
CSAPLTSGRGYTF
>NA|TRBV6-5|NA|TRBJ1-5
TGTGCCAGCAGTTACTCCCGCGCGGGGGCTCAGCCCCAGCATTTT
CASSYSRAGAQPQHF
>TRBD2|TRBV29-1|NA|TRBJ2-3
TGCAGCGTCTTGGGACTAGCGGGAAGCACAGATACGCAGTATTTT
CSVLGLAGSTDTQYF
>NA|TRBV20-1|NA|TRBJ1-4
TGCAGTGCTTCTCACCTGACAGGAAAACTGTTTTTT
CSASHLTGKLFF
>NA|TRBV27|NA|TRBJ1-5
TGTGCCAGCAGGAGGGCGGGAAGCAATCAGCCCCAGCATTTT
CASRRAGSNQPQHF
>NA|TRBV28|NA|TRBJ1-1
TGTGCCAGCAGAATAGGGAGGGGGAACACTGAAGCTTTCTTT
CASRIGRGNTEAFF
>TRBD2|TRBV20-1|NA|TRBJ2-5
TGCAGTGCTAGCCATTTAGCGGGAGATAGAGAGACCCAGTACTTC
CSASHLAGDRETQYF
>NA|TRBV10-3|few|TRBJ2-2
TGTGCCATCAGTGAGACAGGGGGGGCCGGGGAGCTGTTTTTT
CAISETGGAGELFF
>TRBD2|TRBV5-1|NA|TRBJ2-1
TGCGCCAGCAGCCGGACTAGCGAAGGTATCAATGAGCAGTTCTTC
CASSRTSEGINEQFF
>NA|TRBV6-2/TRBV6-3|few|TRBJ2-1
TGTGCCAGCAGTTACCGACCCGGGCCCTTAGGTGAGCAGTTCTTC
CASSYRPGPLGEQFF
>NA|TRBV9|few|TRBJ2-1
TGTGCCAGCAGCGTAGCAGGGGTTAGTGAGCAGTTCTTC
CASSVAGVSEQFF
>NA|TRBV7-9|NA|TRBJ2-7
TGTGCCAGCAGCCATCCGGCAGCGGGCACTACCTACGAGCAGTACTTC
CASSHPAAGTTYEQYF
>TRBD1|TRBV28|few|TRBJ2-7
TGTGCCAGCAGTAAACAGGGGTATTATAACGAGCAGTACTTC
CASSKQGYYNEQYF
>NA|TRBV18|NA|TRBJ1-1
TGTGCCAGCTCACCGGTTGGAGGGAGGAACACTGAAGCTTTCTTT
CASSPVGGRNTEAFF
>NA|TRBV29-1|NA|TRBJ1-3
TGCAGCGTGAGTGTGAACACTGGAAACACCATATATTTT
CSVSVNTGNTIYF
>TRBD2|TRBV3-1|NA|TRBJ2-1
TGTGCCAGCAGCTCGAGGCCGGGACTAGGCTCCGATGAGCAGTTCTTC
CASSSRPGLGSDEQFF
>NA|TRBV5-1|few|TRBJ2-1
TGCGCCAGCAGCTTGGAGGGGGTACCCTCCTACAATGAGCAGTTCTTC
CASSLEGVPSYNEQFF
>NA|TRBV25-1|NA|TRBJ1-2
TGTGCCAGCAGTGAATTAGTAAACCTCTATGGCTACACCTTC
CASSELVNLYGYTF
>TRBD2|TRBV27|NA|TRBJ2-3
TGTGCCAGCAGTCAGGGACTAGCGGGACCCACAGATACGCAGTATTTT
CASSQGLAGPTDTQYF
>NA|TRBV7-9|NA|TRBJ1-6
TGTGCCAGCAGCTTAGCGGGGCGAACACCCCTCCACTTT
CASSLAGRTPLHF
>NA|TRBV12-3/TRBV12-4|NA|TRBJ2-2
TGTGCCAGCAGTTTCAGGGGTCTAACCGGGGAGCTGTTTTTT
CASSFRGLTGELFF
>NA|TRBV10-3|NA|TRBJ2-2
TGTGCCATCAGTGATACCCAAAACACCGGGGAGCTGTTTTTT
CAISDTQNTGELFF